This TCR beta chain was captured in a study of T cells after yellow fever vaccination. Study at large: Fractions of low cell number were prepared using SMART-Seq v4 Ultra Low Input.

Whole-study results and caveats: Repertoires obtained by FACS sorting could include abundant clonotypes that entered as contaminants from the bulk population.

Germline V gives CDR1 DFQATT, CDR2 SNEGSKA (reference sequence). The CDR3 runs 13 residues. After removal of 3 bases from V and 8 bases from J, the junction contained 9 bases not matched to a gene. This clonotype was picked up one time. No antigen is known for it. TCRdb used MiXCR to reprocess the 5' RACE reads, holding one entry per CDR3 protein. The data show about 300,000 distinct CDR3 sequences, around 8.6% seen once. The origin of this receptor is a man aged 18-30 years who received the YFV17D yellow fever vaccine. The chain uses TRBV20-1 and TRBJ1-2; 7 bases are shared with TRBD1. The sample in question was CD4+ T cells sorted from PBMCs, obtained 5 days after the yellow fever booster vaccination. Here the CDR3 DNA reads TGCAGTGCTAGGGGGGACAGTCGTGTAGGCTACACCTTC. Translated, it gives CSARGDSRVGYTF.